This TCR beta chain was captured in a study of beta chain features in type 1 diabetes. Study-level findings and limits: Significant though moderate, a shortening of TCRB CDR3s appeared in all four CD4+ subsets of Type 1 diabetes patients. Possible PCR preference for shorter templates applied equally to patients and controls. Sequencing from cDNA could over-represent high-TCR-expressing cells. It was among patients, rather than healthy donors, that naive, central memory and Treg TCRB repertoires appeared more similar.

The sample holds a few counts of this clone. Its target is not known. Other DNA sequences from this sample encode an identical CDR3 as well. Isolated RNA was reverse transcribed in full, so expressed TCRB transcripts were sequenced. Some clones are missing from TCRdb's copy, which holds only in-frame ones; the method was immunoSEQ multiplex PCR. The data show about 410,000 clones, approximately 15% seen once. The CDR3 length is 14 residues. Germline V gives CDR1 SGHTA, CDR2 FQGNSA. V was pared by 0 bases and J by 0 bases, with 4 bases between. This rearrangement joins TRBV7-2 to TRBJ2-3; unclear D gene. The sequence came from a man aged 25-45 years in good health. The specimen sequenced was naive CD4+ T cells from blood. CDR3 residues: CASSLAGSTDTQYF. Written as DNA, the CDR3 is TGTGCCAGCAGCTTAGCTGGCAGCACAGATACGCAGTATTTT.